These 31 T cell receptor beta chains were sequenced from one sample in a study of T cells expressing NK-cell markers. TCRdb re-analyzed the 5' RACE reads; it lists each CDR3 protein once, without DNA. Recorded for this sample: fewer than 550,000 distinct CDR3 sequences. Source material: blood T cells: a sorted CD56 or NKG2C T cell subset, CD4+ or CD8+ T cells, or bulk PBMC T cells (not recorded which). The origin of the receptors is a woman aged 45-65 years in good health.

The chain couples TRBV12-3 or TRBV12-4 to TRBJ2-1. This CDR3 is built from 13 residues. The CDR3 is CASRVAAEGEQFF.

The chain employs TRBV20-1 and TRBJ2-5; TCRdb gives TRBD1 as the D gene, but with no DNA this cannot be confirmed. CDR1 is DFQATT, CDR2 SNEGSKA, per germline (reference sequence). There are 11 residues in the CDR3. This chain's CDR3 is CSARTGETQYF.

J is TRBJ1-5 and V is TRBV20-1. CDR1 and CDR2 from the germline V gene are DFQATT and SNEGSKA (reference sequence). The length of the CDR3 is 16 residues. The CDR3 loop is CSASKGNAGYGQPQHF.

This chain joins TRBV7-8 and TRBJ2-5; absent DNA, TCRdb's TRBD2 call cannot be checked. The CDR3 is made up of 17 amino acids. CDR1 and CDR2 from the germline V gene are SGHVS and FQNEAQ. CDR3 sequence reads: CASSTRFRLAGEETQYF.

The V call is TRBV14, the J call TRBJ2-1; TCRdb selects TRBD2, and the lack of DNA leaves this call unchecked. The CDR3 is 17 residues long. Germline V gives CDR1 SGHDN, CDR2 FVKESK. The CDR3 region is CASSPTTGTRVYNEQFF.

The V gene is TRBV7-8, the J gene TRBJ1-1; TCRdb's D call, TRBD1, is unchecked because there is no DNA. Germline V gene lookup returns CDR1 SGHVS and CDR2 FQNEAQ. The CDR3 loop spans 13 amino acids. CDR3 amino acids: CASSIRGPPEAFF.

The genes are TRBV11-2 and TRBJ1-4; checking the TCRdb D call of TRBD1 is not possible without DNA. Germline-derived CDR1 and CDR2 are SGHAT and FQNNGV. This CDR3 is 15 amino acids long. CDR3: CASSHYDRDNEKLFF. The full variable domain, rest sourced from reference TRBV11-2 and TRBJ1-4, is EAGVAQSPRYKIIEKRQSVAFWCNPISGHATLYWYQQILGQGPKLLIQFQNNGVVDDSQLPKDRFSAERLKGVDSTLKIQPAKLEDSAVYLCASSHYDRDNEKLFFGSGTQLSVL.

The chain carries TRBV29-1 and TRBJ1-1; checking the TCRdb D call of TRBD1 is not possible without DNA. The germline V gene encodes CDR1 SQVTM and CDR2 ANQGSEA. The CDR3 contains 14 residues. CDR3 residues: CSVAIGTGRTEAFF. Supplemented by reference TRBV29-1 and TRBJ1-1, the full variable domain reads SAVISQKPSRDICQRGTSLTIQCQVDSQVTMMFWYRQQPGQSLTLIATANQGSEATYESGFVIDKFPISRPNLTFSTLTVSNMSPEDSSIYLCSVAIGTGRTEAFFGQGTRLTVV.

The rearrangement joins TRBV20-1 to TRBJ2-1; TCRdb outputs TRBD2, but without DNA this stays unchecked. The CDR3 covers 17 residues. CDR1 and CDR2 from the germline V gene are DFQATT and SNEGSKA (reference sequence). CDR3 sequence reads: CSARTTGTTISYNEQFF.

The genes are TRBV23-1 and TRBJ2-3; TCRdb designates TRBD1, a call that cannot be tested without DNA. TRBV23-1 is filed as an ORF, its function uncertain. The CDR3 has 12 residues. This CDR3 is CASIRGTDTQYF.

The CDR3 loop is CASSSHLRGYNEQFF. This chain links TRBV7-9 with TRBJ2-1; as DNA is missing, the TRBD1 call by TCRdb cannot be tested. Germline V gene lookup returns CDR1 SEHNR and CDR2 FQNEAQ (reference sequence). The CDR3 runs to 15 residues.

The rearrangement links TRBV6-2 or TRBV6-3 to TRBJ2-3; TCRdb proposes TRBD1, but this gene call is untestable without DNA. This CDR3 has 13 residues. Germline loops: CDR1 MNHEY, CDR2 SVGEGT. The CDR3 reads CASTQGAWSVQYF.

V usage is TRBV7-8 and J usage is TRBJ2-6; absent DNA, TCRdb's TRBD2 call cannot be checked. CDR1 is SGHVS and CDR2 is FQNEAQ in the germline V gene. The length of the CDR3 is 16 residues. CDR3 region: CASSRPSGSGANVLTF. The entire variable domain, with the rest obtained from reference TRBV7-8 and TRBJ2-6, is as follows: GAGVSQSPRYKVAKRGQDVALRCDPISGHVSLFWYQQALGQGPEFLTYFQNEAQLDKSGLPSDRFFAERPEGSVSTLKIQRTQQEDSAVYLCASSRPSGSGANVLTFGAGSRLTVL.

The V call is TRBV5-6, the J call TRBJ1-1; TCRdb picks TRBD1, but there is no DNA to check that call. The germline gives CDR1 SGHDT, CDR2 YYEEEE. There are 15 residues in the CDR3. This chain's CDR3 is CASSPRTGPNTEAFF.

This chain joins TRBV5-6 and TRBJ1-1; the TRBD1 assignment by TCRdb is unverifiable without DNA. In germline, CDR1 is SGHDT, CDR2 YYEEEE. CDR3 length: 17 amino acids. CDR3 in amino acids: CASSFILPGTENTEAFF.

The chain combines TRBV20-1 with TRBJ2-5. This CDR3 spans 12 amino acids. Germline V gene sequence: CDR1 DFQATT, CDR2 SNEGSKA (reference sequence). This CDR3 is CSARGAQETQYF.

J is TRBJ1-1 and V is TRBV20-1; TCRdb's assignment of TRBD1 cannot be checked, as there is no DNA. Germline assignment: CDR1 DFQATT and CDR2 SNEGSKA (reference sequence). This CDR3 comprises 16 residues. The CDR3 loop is CSARRPFDRGLTEAFF.

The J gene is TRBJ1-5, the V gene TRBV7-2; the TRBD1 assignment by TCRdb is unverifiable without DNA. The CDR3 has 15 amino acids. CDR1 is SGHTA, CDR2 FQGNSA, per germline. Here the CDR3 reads CASSPNHGGGQPQHF.

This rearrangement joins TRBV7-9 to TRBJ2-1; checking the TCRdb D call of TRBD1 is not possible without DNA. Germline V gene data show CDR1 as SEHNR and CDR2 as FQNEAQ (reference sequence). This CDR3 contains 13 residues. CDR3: CASKTTGHNEQFF.

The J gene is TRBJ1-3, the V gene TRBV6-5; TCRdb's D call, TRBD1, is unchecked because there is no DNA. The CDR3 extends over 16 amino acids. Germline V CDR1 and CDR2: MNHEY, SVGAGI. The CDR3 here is CASSAGTRQLGNTIYF.

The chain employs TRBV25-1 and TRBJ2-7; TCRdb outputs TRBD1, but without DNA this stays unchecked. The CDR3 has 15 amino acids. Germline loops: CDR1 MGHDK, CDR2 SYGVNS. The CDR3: CASSDWDAAQDEQYF.

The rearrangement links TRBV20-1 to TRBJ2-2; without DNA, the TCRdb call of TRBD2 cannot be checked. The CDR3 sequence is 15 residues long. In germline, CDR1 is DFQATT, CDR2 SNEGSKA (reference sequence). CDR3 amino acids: CSAPNSGRGTGELFF.

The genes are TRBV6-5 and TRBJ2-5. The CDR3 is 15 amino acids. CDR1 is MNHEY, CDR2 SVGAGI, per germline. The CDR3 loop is CASSSSVAAQETQYF.

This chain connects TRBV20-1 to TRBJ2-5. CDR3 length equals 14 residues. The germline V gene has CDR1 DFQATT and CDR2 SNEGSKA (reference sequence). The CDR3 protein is CSASFLARQETQYF.

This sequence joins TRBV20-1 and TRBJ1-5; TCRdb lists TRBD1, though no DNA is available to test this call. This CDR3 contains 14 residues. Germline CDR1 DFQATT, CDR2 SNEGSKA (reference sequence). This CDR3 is CSEFDRGGSQPQHF.

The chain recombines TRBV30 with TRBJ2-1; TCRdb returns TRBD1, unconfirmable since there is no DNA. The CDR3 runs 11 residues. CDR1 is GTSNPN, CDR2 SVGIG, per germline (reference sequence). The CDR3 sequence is CAWDRGNEQFF.

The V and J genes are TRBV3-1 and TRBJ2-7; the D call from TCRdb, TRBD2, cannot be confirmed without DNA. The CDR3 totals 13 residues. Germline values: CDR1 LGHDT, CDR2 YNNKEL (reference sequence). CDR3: CASSLRGSNEQYF.

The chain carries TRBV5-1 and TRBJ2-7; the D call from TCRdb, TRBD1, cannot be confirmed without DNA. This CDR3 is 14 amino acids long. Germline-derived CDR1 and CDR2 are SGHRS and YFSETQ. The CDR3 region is CASSSGTAFYEQYF.

CDR3 region: CASSTSSNQPQHF. V and J are TRBV6-5 and TRBJ1-5. The CDR3 sequence is 13 residues long. From germline, CDR1 is MNHEY and CDR2 SVGAGI.

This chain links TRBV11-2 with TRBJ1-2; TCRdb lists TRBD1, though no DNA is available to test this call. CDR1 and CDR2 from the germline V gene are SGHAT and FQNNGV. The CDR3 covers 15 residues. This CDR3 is CASSSRDRPNYGYTF.

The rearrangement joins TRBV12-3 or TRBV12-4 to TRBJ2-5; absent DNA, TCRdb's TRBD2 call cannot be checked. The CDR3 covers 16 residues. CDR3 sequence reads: CASSFSLAGGPKTQYF.